This paragraph covers one TCR beta chain sequence. Its antigen remains unidentified. The sample is drawn from a study of T cell responses to AZD1222 COVID-19 vaccine. Study information: Second-dose schedules of about 4 or about 12 weeks were combined.

The study, taken as a whole, reports: Most donors were white British, females outnumbered males, and clonal diversity was possibly underestimated. The study found vaccine-associated CD4 TCRs spanning spike, dominant at 160-218 and 743-854.

The method was immunoSEQ multiplex PCR; TCRdb's version includes in-frame clones alone and lacks a portion of them. The repertoire consists of some 140,000 clones, with over 90% occurring once and the leading ten covering about 0.91%. CDR1 and CDR2 from the germline V gene are SGHTA and FQGNSA. The CDR3 sequence is 14 residues long. Unmatched junction bases numbered 6, after V lost 5 bases and J lost 5 bases. The sample was peripheral blood, taken on day 0 of AZD1222 vaccination. This TCR was recovered from an adult in good health. This chain connects TRBV7-2 to TRBJ2-5; 9 bases map to TRBD2. The CDR3 bases are TGTGCCAGCAGCATCGGGACTAGCCGGGAGACCCAGTACTTC. Amino acid sequence: CASSIGTSRETQYF.